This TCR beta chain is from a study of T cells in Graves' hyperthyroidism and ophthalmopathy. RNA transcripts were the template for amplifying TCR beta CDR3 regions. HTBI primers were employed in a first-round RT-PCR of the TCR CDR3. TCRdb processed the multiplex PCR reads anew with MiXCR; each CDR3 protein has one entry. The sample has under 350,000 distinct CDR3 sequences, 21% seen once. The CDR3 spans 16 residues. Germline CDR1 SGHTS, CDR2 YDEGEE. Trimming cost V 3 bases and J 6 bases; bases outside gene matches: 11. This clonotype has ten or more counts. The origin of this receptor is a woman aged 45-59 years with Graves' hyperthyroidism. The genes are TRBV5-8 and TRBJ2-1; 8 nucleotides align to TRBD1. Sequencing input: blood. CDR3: CASSWDRSRGANEQFF. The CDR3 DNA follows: TGTGCCAGCAGCTGGGACAGGTCAAGGGGGGCCAATGAGCAGTTCTTC.